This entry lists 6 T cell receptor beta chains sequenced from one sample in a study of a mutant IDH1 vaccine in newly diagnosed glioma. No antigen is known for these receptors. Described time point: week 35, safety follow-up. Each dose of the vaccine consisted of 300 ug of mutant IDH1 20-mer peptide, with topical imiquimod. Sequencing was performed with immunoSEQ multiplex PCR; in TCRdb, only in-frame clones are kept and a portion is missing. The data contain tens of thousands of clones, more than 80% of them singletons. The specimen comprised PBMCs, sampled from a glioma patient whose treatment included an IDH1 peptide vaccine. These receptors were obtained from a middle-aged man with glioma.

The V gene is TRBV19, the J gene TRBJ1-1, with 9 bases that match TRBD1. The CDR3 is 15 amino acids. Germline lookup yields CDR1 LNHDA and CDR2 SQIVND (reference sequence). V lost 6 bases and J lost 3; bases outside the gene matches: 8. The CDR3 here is CASSVSGTGYTEAFF. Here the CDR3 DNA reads TGTGCCAGTAGCGTCTCCGGGACAGGGTACACTGAAGCTTTCTTT.

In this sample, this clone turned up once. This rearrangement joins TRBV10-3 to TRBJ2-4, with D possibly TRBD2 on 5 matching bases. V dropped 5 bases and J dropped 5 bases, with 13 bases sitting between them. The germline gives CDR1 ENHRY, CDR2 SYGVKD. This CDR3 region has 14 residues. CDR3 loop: CAISSSEGQNIQYF. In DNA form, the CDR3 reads TGTGCCATCAGTAGTAGCGAGGGCCAAAACATTCAGTACTTC.

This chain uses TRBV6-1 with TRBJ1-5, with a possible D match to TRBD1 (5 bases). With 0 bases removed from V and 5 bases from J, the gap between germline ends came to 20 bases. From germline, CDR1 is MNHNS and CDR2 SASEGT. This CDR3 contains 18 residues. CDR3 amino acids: CASSEALAAWGADQPQHF. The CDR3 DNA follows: TGTGCCAGCAGTGAAGCCTTGGCCGCCTGGGGCGCGGATCAGCCCCAGCATTTT.

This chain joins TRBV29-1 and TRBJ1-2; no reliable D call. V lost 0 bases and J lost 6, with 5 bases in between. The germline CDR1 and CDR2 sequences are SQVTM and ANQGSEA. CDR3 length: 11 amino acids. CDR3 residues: CSVEEENGYTF. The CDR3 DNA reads TGCAGCGTTGAAGAGGAGAATGGCTACACCTTC.

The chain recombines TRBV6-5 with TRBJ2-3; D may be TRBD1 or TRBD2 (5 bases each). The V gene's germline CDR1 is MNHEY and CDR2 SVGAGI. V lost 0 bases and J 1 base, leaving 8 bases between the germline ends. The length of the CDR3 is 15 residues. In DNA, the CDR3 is TGTGCCAGCAGTTACTCCCGGGGCCGCACAGATACGCAGTATTTT. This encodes CASSYSRGRTDTQYF.

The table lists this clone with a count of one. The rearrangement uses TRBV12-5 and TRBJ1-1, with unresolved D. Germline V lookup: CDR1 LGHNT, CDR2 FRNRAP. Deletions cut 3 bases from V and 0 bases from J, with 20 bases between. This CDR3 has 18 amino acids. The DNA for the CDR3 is TGTGCTAGTGGTTTATTCGGATTGCGATCGGGGTTGAACACTGAAGCTTTCTTT. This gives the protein CASGLFGLRSGLNTEAFF. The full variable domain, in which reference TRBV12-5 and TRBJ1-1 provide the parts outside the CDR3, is DARVTQTPRHKVTEMGQEVTMRCQPILGHNTVFWYRQTMMQGLELLAYFRNRAPLDDSGMPKDRFSAEMPDATLATLKIQPSEPRDSAVYFCASGLFGLRSGLNTEAFFGQGTRLTVV.